Sequencing of this T cell receptor (beta chain) was carried out in a study of cytomegalovirus exposure and HLA in healthy donors. Study-wide results and limits: Beyond CMV serostatus, there was no information to go on about immune exposure. Cytomegalovirus status was reportedly diagnosed by the classifier with high specificity and sensitivity. In an earlier analysis, about 87% or about 30%: the productive usage of most TCR beta V segments. The authors enumerated around 150 TCR beta chains as linked to cytomegalovirus.

Vbeta (60) and Jbeta (13) primers were used in the PCR. Here immunoSEQ multiplex PCR was the method, and the copy in TCRdb shows in-frame clones only, minus some. The repertoire has 300,000 or so clones, almost 85% of them found once; the top ten carry roughly 2%. As regards this clone: Its specificity is unknown.

The TCR originated in a woman aged 40 to 50 in good health and CMV-seropositive. The sample comprised PBMCs.

CDR3 residues: CASSIRQGPYEQYF. The CDR3 DNA follows: TGTGCCAGCAGCATCCGACAGGGGCCCTACGAGCAGTACTTC. The chain has TRBV7-2 and TRBJ2-7; 8 bases map to TRBD1. The CDR3 sequence is 14 residues long. Germline CDR1 is SGHTA and CDR2 is FQGNSA. Germline trimming cut 5 bases from V and 2 bases from J; bases unmatched to any gene: 5. Combining the CDR3 with reference TRBV7-2 and TRBJ2-7 gives the whole variable domain GAGVSQSPSNKVTEKGKDVELRCDPISGHTALYWYRQSLGQGLEFLIYFQGNSAPDKSGLPSDRFSAERTGGSVSTLTIQRTQQEDSAVYLCASSIRQGPYEQYFGPGTRLTVT.